This T cell receptor (beta chain) was identified during a study of siplizumab effects on memory and regulatory T cells. Generated by immunoSEQ multiplex PCR, the TCRdb table keeps only in-frame clones and is missing some. The sample has 45,000 to 60,000 clones; roughly 87% are singletons. Using three donor pairs, the authors sequenced unstimulated naive, memory, effector memory and TEMRA subsets. Trimming took 5 bases from V and 6 from J, leaving 22 bases between them. There are 17 residues in the CDR3. Germline CDR1 SEHNR, CDR2 FQNEAQ (reference sequence). The chain joins TRBV7-9 to TRBJ2-2, with D uncertain. The receptor's source is a human donor in good health. Sequenced: naive CD8+ T cells sorted from blood. CDR3 loop: CASSHFPGPGAAGELFF. The CDR3 region has the DNA TGTGCCAGCAGCCACTTCCCGGGCCCCGGAGCCGCCGGGGAGCTGTTTTTT.